What follows is one TCR beta chain and its context. Antigen: not known. This entry comes from a study of T-cell memory formation after mild COVID-19. Broader study findings: Second-wave clones with a day 37 peak had unconfirmed SARS-CoV-2 specificity.

Trimming cost V 0 bases and J 9 bases, with 11 bases left between them. Germline V CDR1 and CDR2: LNHDA, SQIVND (reference sequence). The CDR3 sequence is 13 residues long. cDNA libraries for TCR alpha and TCR beta, carrying sample barcodes and UMIs, came from 5'RACE with constant-segment primers. TCRdb reanalysed the 5' RACE reads using MiXCR and keeps one entry per CDR3 protein. The sample includes some 64,000 distinct CDR3 sequences, around 10% of them seen just once. This TCR was recovered from a man between 18 and 29 years old who had mild COVID-19 (a few samples of this study predate the infection). Cell type and time point are not known. Source material: PBMCs or a T cell subset sorted from them (not recorded which). J is TRBJ1-1 and V is TRBV19; D is ambiguous. CDR3 DNA: TGTGCCAGTAGTATAGATCGTGAGAAACAAGCTTTCTTT. It encodes CASSIDREKQAFF.